The next 17 T cell receptor beta chains were all read from a single sample in a study of cytomegalovirus exposure and HLA in healthy donors. The PCR made use of 60 Vbeta and 13 Jbeta primers. Here immunoSEQ multiplex PCR was the method, and the copy in TCRdb shows in-frame clones only, minus some. The sample holds about 100,000 clones; around 79% are singletons and the top ten take roughly 14%. Sequencing was carried out using PBMCs. Receptors were obtained from a male donor in good health and CMV-seropositive.

This clone has only a few counts. CDR3 residues: CASRTPAGSMDGRDGYTF. In DNA form, the CDR3 reads TGCGCCAGCAGAACTCCGGCGGGGAGTATGGATGGTAGGGATGGCTACACCTTC. J is TRBJ1-2 and V is TRBV4-1; D ambiguous. This CDR3 spans 18 amino acids. The V end lost 6 bases, the J end lost 6 bases, and 29 bases lay between the germline ends. Germline CDR1 reads MGHRA; CDR2 reads YSYEKL.

This sequence joins TRBV27 and TRBJ1-1; D perhaps matches TRBD1 (6 bases). The V gene lost 6 bases and the J gene lost 7 bases, with 18 bases spanning the gap. The CDR3 runs 14 residues. The germline V gene has CDR1 MNHEY and CDR2 SMNVEV (reference sequence). Here the CDR3 DNA reads TGTGCCAGCAGATCCAACGCGGAAGGGGGTGAAGCTTTCTTT. Translating gives CASRSNAEGGEAFF.

V usage is TRBV30 and J usage is TRBJ1-4, with 7 nucleotides matching TRBD1. With 2 bases clipped from V and 5 bases from J, the junction kept 8 bases outside the gene matches. The CDR3 loop spans 15 amino acids. Germline CDR1 and CDR2: GTSNPN and SVGIG (reference sequence). The CDR3 DNA reads TGTGCCTGGAGTCTTCAAGGGGGCAGGAATGAAAAACTGTTTTTT. Translating gives CAWSLQGGRNEKLFF.

CDR3 residues: CASSPGRGGNQPQHF. CDR3 in DNA: TGTGCCAGCTCACCAGGAAGAGGGGGAAATCAGCCCCAGCATTTT. The V gene is TRBV18, the J gene TRBJ1-5; tentatively, D is TRBD1 (6 bases). The CDR3 has 15 amino acids. Germline CDR1 reads KGHSH; CDR2 reads LQKENI. The V gene lost 2 bases and the J gene lost 4 bases, with 12 bases spanning the gap.

The table lists this clone with a count of one. The V and J genes are TRBV9 and TRBJ1-5; unclear D gene. The germline CDR1 and CDR2 sequences are SGDLS and YYNGEE. The V end was cut by 6 bases, the J end by 11 bases, with 18 bases between. The CDR3 covers 13 residues. The CDR3: CASIGPSWGAQHF. The CDR3 DNA reads TGTGCCAGCATTGGACCGTCGTGGGGAGCCCAGCATTTT.

In its sample, this clone was seen once. The rearrangement links TRBV28 to TRBJ1-5, with a tentative D call TRBD1 (6 bases). V lost 5 bases, J lost 5 bases, and 16 bases lay in between. The CDR3 is made up of 15 amino acids. Germline V gene data show CDR1 as MDHEN and CDR2 as SYDVKM. CDR3 loop: CASSPGGLRHQPQHF. CDR3 nucleotide sequence: TGTGCCAGCAGTCCCGGGGGGCTACGGCATCAGCCCCAGCATTTT.

The V gene is TRBV2, the J gene TRBJ2-1, with 9 bases lining up with TRBD1. J was trimmed by 7 bases and V by 5 bases; bases with no gene match: 9. Germline V gene data show CDR1 as SNHLY and CDR2 as FYNNEI. The CDR3 sequence is 15 residues long. CDR3 protein: CASSITGTGQNEQFF. Here the CDR3 DNA reads TGTGCCAGCAGTATAACCGGGACAGGGCAGAATGAGCAGTTCTTC.

The rearrangement uses TRBV2 and TRBJ1-5; D unresolved. CDR1 and CDR2 (germline): SNHLY, FYNNEI. The V end was cut by 3 bases, the J end by 2 bases, with 14 bases between. The CDR3 has 16 amino acids. This chain's CDR3 is CASSDQAEWGNQPQHF. CDR3 nucleotide sequence: TGTGCCAGCAGTGACCAGGCCGAGTGGGGCAATCAGCCCCAGCATTTT.

The chain combines TRBV15 with TRBJ1-2; D remains ambiguous. The V gene's germline CDR1 is LNHNV and CDR2 YYDKDF (reference sequence). The CDR3 contains 14 residues. V lost 0 bases and J 6 bases, leaving 11 bases between the germline ends. CDR3 sequence reads: CATSRDRTGDGYTF. The CDR3 DNA reads TGTGCCACCAGCAGAGATAGAACCGGGGATGGCTACACCTTC.

The V gene is TRBV7-2, the J gene TRBJ2-7; 11 nucleotides line up with TRBD2. Germline loops: CDR1 SGHTA, CDR2 FQGNSA. The trim removed 1 base at V and 4 bases at J, leaving 12 bases unmatched. This CDR3 has 18 amino acids. The CDR3 region is CASSLGGLAGGIGYEQYF. CDR3 DNA: TGTGCCAGCAGCTTAGGGGGTTTAGCGGGGGGGATTGGGTACGAGCAGTACTTC.

This clone was found a few times. The chain uses TRBV4-1 and TRBJ2-5; 13 bases line up with TRBD2. CDR1 and CDR2 from the germline V gene are MGHRA and YSYEKL. The CDR3 has 20 residues. Trimming took 3 bases from V and 4 from J; bases not matched to a gene: 17. CDR3: CASSQLGLAGLEARRETQYF. CDR3 DNA: TGCGCCAGCAGCCAGTTGGGACTAGCGGGGTTAGAGGCGAGGAGAGAGACCCAGTACTTC.

This clone appeared a single time. CDR3 sequence reads: CAWSVQDNQPQHF. CDR3 in DNA: TGTGCCTGGAGTGTACAGGACAATCAGCCCCAGCATTTT. The V gene is TRBV30, the J gene TRBJ1-5; a weak D match, TRBD1 (5 bases). CDR1 is GTSNPN and CDR2 is SVGIG in the germline V gene (reference sequence). V was pared by 0 bases and J by 3 bases, with 6 bases between. This CDR3 region has 13 residues.

This rearrangement joins TRBV28 to TRBJ1-6; D call uncertain. This CDR3 contains 13 residues. Trimming took 6 bases from V and 6 from J, leaving 9 bases between them. The germline gives CDR1 MDHEN, CDR2 SYDVKM. The CDR3 spells CASRRTFNSPLHF. In nucleotides, the CDR3 is TGTGCCAGCAGGCGGACTTTTAATTCACCCCTCCACTTT.

The chain couples TRBV15 to TRBJ1-4; D perhaps matches TRBD1 (5 bases). There are 13 residues in the CDR3. V lost 5 bases to trimming and J lost 7 bases, with 11 bases between them. The germline gives CDR1 LNHNV, CDR2 YYDKDF (reference sequence). CDR3 region: CATSLRGLEKLFF. The CDR3 bases are TGTGCCACCAGCTTAAGGGGCCTTGAAAAACTGTTTTTT.

The chain couples TRBV9 to TRBJ2-3; TRBD1 agrees at 9 bases. Per germline, CDR1 SGDLS and CDR2 YYNGEE. Unmatched junction bases numbered 3, after V lost 2 bases and J lost 2 bases. The CDR3 has 15 residues. The CDR3 reads CASSVGTGPTDTQYF. DNA of the CDR3: TGTGCCAGCAGCGTCGGGACAGGGCCCACAGATACGCAGTATTTT.

The chain has TRBV7-2 and TRBJ1-3; TRBD1 matches at 7 bases. V shed 3 bases, J shed 6 bases, and the junction held 5 bases outside the gene matches. The germline CDR1 and CDR2 sequences are SGHTA and FQGNSA. The CDR3 is made up of 14 amino acids. DNA for the CDR3: TGTGCCAGCAGCTTTGAGACAGGGCCAAACACCATATATTTT. It yields the protein CASSFETGPNTIYF.

The V gene is TRBV19, the J gene TRBJ2-7; 7 nucleotides agree with TRBD1. The trim removed 9 bases at V and 1 base at J, leaving 9 bases unmatched. Germline lookup yields CDR1 LNHDA and CDR2 SQIVND (reference sequence). There are 14 residues in the CDR3. The CDR3 coding sequence is TGTGCCAGCACAAAAACAGGGGCGTCCTACGAGCAGTACTTC. Translation gives CASTKTGASYEQYF.